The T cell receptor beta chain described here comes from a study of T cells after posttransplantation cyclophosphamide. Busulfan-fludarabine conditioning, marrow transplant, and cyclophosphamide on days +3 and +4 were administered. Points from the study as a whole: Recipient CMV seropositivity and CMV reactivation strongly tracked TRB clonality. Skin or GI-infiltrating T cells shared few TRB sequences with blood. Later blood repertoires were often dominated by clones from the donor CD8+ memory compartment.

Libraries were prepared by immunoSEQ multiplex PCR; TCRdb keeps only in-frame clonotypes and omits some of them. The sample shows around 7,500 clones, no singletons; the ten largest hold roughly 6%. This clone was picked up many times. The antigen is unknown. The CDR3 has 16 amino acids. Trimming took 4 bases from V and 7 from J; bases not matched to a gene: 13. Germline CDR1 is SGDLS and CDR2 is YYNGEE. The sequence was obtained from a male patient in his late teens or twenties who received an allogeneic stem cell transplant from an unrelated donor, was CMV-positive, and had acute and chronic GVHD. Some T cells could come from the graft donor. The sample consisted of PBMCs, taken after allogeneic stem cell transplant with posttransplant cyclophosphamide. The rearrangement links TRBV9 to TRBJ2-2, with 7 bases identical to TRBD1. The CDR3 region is CASSQGSGQWIGELFF. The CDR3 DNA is TGTGCCAGCAGCCAGGGGTCGGGACAGTGGATCGGGGAGCTGTTTTTT.